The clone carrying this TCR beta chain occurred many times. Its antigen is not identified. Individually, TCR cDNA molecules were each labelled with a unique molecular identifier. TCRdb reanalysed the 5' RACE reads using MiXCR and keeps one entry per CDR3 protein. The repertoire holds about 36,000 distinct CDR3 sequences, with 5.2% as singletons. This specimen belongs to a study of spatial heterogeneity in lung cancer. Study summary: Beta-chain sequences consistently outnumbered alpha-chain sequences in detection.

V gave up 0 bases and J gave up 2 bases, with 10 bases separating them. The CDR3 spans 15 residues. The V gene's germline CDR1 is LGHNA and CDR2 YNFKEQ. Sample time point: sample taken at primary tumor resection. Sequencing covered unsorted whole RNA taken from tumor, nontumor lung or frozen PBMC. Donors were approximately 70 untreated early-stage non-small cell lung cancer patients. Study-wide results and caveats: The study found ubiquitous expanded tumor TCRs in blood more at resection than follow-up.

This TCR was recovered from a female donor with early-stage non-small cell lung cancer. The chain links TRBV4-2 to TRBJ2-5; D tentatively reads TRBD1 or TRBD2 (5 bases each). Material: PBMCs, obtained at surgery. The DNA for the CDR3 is TGTGCCAGCAGCCAAGATGAGGGGCCTCAAGAGACCCAGTACTTC. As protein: CASSQDEGPQETQYF.